This TCR beta chain stems from a study of blood T cells in healthy people across ages. A word on this clonotype: Its antigen is as yet unknown.

Deletions cut 1 base from V and 6 bases from J, with 15 bases between. Germline loops: CDR1 SGHVS, CDR2 FNYEAQ. The CDR3 sequence is 15 residues long. With a J-beta primer mix and a sample-barcoded 5' primer, a second PCR ran about 7 to 11 cycles. MiXCR was run by TCRdb on the 5' RACE reads, yielding one entry per CDR3 protein. In the table there are about 900,000 distinct CDR3 sequences, around 49% of which are singletons. Overall study findings and caveats: A roughly linear age-dependent decrease characterized TCR beta diversity per million T cells. Both naive CD4+ cell counts and diversity were greater in long-lived donors than in aged donors.

The sequence was collected from a man aged 30 to 45 in good health. Input material: blood. The V and J genes are TRBV7-6 and TRBJ1-1, with a tentative D call TRBD1 (6 bases). CDR3 sequence: CASSLVPGGSPEAFF. CDR3 bases: TGTGCCAGCAGCTTAGTCCCCGGGGGCAGCCCTGAAGCTTTCTTT.